This entry describes one T cell receptor beta chain. As handled by the study authors: Reference gene primer amplification in the assay estimated nucleated cell counts. The table came from immunoSEQ multiplex PCR; TCRdb's copy has only in-frame clones and leaves some out. V and J calls and clone size are those listed in that table; D and trimming were worked out from the DNA. The sample holds about 270,000 clones, around 89% seen once. This record comes from a study of blood T cell repertoires in COVID-19. At the level of the study: The United States, Italy and Spain were the sources of the acute and convalescent COVID-19 samples. PBMCs, B-cell-depleted T cells, or T cells were the source of the cDNA or gDNA that made up the material.

In germline, CDR1 is SGHDT, CDR2 YYEEEE. The V and J ends lost 4 bases and 4 bases, in that order; junction bases with no gene match: 5. The CDR3 has 14 amino acids. The sequencing input was peripheral blood. This chain connects TRBV5-6 to TRBJ2-5; TRBD1 agrees at 9 bases. The TCR sequence derives from a man in his fifties or sixties who had recovered from COVID-19. The CDR3 here is CASSPRQGVETQYF. The CDR3 nucleotides read TGTGCCAGCAGCCCCCGACAGGGGGTAGAGACCCAGTACTTC. Full variable domain (rest looked up from reference TRBV5-6 and TRBJ2-5): DAGVTQSPTHLIKTRGQQVTLRCSPKSGHDTVSWYQQALGQGPQFIFQYYEEEERQRGNFPDRFSGHQFPNYSSELNVNALLLGDSALYLCASSPRQGVETQYFGPGTRLLVL.